The subject of this entry is one T cell receptor beta chain. The data stem from a study of OX40 agonist ivuxolimab in advanced cancers. Overall study: Dose-escalation patients suffered from hepatocellular carcinoma, melanoma, renal cell or head and neck cancer.

Profiled with immunoSEQ multiplex PCR; TCRdb holds only in-frame clones, not every one. The sample lists 85,000 to 130,000 clones, 90% occurring once. CDR1 is SGHVS and CDR2 is FQNEAQ in the germline V gene. This CDR3 has 13 residues. V lost 5 bases to trimming and J lost 2 bases, with 9 bases between them. The sequence came from an adult with an advanced solid tumor such as melanoma, head and neck, liver or kidney cancer. The chain employs TRBV7-8 and TRBJ2-5, with no clear D. This material consisted of CD4+ or CD8+ T cells sorted from blood, taken in a trial of the OX40 agonist ivuxolimab. The CDR3 coding sequence is TGTGCCAGCAGCCAGTATCCACAAGAGACCCAGTACTTC. Translation: CASSQYPQETQYF.